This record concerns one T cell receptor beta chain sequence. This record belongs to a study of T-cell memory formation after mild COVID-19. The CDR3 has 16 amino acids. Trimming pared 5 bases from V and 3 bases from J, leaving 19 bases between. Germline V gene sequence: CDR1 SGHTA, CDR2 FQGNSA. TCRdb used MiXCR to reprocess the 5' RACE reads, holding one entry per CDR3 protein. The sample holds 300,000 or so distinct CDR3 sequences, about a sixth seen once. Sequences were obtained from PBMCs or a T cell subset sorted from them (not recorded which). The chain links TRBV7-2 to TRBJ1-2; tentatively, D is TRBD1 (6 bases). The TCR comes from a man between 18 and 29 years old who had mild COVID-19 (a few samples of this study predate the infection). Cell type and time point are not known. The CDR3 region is CASSPSGSGGDYGYTF. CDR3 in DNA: TGTGCCAGCAGCCCCAGCGGTTCTGGGGGCGACTATGGCTACACCTTC.